The clone carrying this TCR beta chain turned up a few times. Its specificity is unknown. TCRdb re-analysed the 5' RACE reads in MiXCR, keeping a single row per CDR3 protein. Among 300,000 or so distinct CDR3 sequences listed, less than 20% were seen once. This sample stems from a study of T-cell memory formation after mild COVID-19. Study-level background: The study found TCR clusters largely donor specific. The study's findings and limits: Mainly CM and EM harbored the contracting CD4+ clones; mainly EMRA harbored the CD8+ ones. Some responding clones appeared in pre-infection memory, suggesting cross-reactive memory joined.

Germline CDR1 reads LGHDT; CDR2 reads YNNKEL (reference sequence). The CDR3 runs to 19 residues. Deletions cut 1 base from V and 0 bases from J, with 18 bases between. The specimen sequenced was PBMCs or a T cell subset sorted from them (not recorded which). This TCR was sampled from a man younger than 35 who had mild COVID-19 (a few samples of this study predate the infection). Cell type and time point are not known. V and J are TRBV3-1 and TRBJ2-2; TRBD2 might be the D (7 bases). The CDR3 loop reads CASSQGPMVGGPNTGELFF. Written as DNA, the CDR3 is TGTGCCAGCAGCCAAGGACCAATGGTCGGGGGGCCGAACACCGGGGAGCTGTTTTTT.